The rows below give T cell receptor beta chains drawn from one sample of a study of blood T cell repertoires in COVID-19. Data came from immunoSEQ multiplex PCR; TCRdb stores just in-frame clones and leaves some out. Of more than 95,000 clones in the sample, 90% were seen once. Sequenced material: peripheral blood. The receptors were sampled from a human donor with active COVID-19. The donor label of this sample is uncertain. CDR3s include the opening cysteine and the closing phenylalanine or tryptophan. A D gene is named only where the DNA matches it firmly.

v_gene: TRBV10-1; d_gene: TRBD1; CDR3aa: CASSGGTGTTMKQFF
v_gene: TRBV7-2; d_gene: TRBD1; CDR3aa: CASSSSTGVLEKLFF
v_gene: TRBV27; d_gene: NA; CDR3aa: CASSSRTERTEAFF
v_gene: TRBV10-2; d_gene: NA; CDR3aa: CASSSGDTQYF
v_gene: TRBV5-1; d_gene: NA; CDR3aa: CASTNPGRQETQYF
v_gene: TRBV28; d_gene: NA; CDR3aa: CASSLLLGANTQYF
v_gene: TRBV7-9; d_gene: NA; CDR3aa: CASSQLKSSGDSPLHF
v_gene: TRBV7-9; d_gene: NA; CDR3aa: CASSSGTGGDEQFF
v_gene: TRBV28; d_gene: NA; CDR3aa: CASSFYVGPGRDGYTF
v_gene: TRBV10-3; d_gene: TRBD2; CDR3aa: CAISGGLAGGTDTQYF
v_gene: TRBV2; d_gene: NA; CDR3aa: CASSTRGGTEAFF
v_gene: TRBV5-1; d_gene: NA; CDR3aa: CASSLADRIWSAEAFF
v_gene: TRBV18; d_gene: TRBD2; CDR3aa: CASSPLAADTQYF
v_gene: TRBV4-1; d_gene: TRBD2; CDR3aa: CASSQVRGEETQYF
v_gene: TRBV5-1; d_gene: NA; CDR3aa: CASSLAGHSNQPQHF
v_gene: TRBV2; d_gene: TRBD1; CDR3aa: CASSEDRGGRYNQPQHF